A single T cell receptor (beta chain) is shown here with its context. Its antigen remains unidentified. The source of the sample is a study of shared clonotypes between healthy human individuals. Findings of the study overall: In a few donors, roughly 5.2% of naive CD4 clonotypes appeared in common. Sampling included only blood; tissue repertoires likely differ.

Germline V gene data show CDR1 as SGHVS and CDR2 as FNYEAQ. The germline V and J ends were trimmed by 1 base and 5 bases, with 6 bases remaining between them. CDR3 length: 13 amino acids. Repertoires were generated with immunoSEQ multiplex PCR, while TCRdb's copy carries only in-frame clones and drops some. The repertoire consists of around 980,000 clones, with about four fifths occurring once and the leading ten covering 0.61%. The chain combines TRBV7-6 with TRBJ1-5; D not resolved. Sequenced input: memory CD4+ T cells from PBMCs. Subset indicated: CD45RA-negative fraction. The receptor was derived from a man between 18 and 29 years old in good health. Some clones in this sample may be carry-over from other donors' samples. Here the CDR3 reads CASSLGSDQPQHF. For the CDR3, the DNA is TGTGCCAGCAGCTTAGGCTCAGATCAGCCCCAGCATTTT.